A selection of T cell receptor beta chains follows, all from one sample in a study of shared clonotypes between healthy human individuals. Using immunoSEQ multiplex PCR, the repertoire was profiled, and TCRdb retains in-frame clones only, with some absent. This table holds 730,000 or so clones, 72% found once. The sequenced material came from memory CD4+ T cells sorted from blood. All receptors derive from a woman in her twenties or thirties in good health. Each CDR3 is given with its conserved first and last residue. Each record gives: V gene, D gene, J gene, clone size, CDR3 protein. The D gene is left open where the match is weak. Not all rows give a size; the values are once, few, many and, for expanded clones, a class.

>TRBV7-8|-|TRBJ1-5|many
CASSSWEGSNQPQHF
>TRBV4-1|-|TRBJ1-5|-
CASRTNVGSNQPQHF
>TRBV7-7|TRBD2|TRBJ2-5|-
CASSQNGGGQETQYF
>TRBV7-8|-|TRBJ2-1|-
CASSLFGSGSSYNEQFF
>TRBV27|-|TRBJ1-1|-
CASSFRRNTEAFF
>TRBV2|-|TRBJ1-1|once
CASSSRETLNTEAFF
>TRBV19|-|TRBJ2-7|-
CASSSRDATYEQYF
>TRBV11-2|-|TRBJ1-5|-
CASSAPGVGQPQHF
>TRBV30|-|TRBJ2-3|-
CAWGASTDTQYF
>TRBV7-9|TRBD2|TRBJ2-7|-
CASSLGGSGSYEQYF
>TRBV6-1|TRBD1|TRBJ1-2|-
CASSDSPNLQGAIRGYTF
>TRBV4-1|-|TRBJ1-5|-
CASSQDPGNQPQHF
>TRBV7-2|-|TRBJ2-5|-
CASSPGAIEQETQYF
>TRBV28|-|TRBJ2-4|-
CASSLRGWNIQYF
>TRBV5-1|TRBD2|TRBJ2-7|-
CASSPETSGRSYEQYF
>TRBV5-1|-|TRBJ2-1|-
CASSLSSSLYNEQFF
>TRBV7-7|-|TRBJ1-4|once
CASSVNQGGKLFF
>TRBV5-1|-|TRBJ2-3|-
CASSLRAGVTDTQYF